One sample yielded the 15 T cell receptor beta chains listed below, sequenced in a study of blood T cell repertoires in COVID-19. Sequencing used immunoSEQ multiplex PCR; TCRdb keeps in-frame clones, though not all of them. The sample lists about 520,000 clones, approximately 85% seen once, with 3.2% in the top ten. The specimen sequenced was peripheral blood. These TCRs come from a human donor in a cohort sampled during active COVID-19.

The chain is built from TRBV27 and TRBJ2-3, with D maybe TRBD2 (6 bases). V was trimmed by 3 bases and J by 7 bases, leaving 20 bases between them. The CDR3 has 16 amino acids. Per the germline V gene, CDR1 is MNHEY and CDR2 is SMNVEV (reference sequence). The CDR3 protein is CASSFSGPGGMNTQYF. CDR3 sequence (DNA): TGTGCCAGCAGTTTCTCGGGACCTGGCGGGATGAATACGCAGTATTTT.

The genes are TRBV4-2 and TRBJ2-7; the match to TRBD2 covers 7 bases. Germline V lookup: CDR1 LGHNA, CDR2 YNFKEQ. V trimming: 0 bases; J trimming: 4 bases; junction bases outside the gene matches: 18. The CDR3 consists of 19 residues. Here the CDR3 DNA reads TGTGCCAGCAGCCAAGATGGGAGCGGGGTCAACTTCCGGGCTTACGAGCAGTACTTC. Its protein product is CASSQDGSGVNFRAYEQYF.

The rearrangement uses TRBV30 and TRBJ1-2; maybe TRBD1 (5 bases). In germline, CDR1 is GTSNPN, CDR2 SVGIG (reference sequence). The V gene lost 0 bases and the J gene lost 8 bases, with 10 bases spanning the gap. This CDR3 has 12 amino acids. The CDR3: CAWSVQGVGYTF. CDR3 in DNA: TGTGCCTGGAGTGTACAAGGGGTCGGCTACACCTTC.

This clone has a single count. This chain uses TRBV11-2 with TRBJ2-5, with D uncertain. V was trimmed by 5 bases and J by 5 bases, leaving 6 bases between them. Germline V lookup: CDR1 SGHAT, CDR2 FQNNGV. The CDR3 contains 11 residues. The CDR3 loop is CASSPRETQYF. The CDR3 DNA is TGTGCCAGCAGCCCGCGGGAGACCCAGTACTTC.

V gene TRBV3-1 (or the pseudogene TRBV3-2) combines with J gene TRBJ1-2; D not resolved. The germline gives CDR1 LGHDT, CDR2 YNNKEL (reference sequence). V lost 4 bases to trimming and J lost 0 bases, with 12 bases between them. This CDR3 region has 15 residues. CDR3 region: CASSLQSLTNYGYTF. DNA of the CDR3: TGTGCCAGCAGCCTACAGTCACTTACTAACTATGGCTACACCTTC.

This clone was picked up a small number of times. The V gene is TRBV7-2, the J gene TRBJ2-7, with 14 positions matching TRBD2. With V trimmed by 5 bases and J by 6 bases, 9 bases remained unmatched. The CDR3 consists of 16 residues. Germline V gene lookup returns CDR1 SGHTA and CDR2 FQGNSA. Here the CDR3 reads CASSPSGTSGSGEQYF. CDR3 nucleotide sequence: TGTGCCAGCAGCCCTTCCGGGACTAGCGGGAGCGGCGAGCAGTACTTC.

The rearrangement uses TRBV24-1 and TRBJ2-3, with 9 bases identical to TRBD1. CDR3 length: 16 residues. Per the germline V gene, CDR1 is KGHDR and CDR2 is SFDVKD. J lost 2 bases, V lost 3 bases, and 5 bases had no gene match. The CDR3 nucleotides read TGTGCCACCAGTGATCCCGGGACAGGGACCACAGATACGCAGTATTTT. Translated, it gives CATSDPGTGTTDTQYF.

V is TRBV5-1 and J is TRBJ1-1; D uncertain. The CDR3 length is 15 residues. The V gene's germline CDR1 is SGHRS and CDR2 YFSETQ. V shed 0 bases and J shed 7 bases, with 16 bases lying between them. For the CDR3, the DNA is TGCGCCAGCAGCTTGGACGGCCAGCGGGTGGGTGAAGCTTTCTTT. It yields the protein CASSLDGQRVGEAFF. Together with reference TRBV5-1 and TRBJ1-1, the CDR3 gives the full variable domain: KAGVTQTPRYLIKTRGQQVTLSCSPISGHRSVSWYQQTPGQGLQFLFEYFSETQRNKGNFPGRFSGRQFSNSRSEMNVSTLELGDSALYLCASSLDGQRVGEAFFGQGTRLTVV.

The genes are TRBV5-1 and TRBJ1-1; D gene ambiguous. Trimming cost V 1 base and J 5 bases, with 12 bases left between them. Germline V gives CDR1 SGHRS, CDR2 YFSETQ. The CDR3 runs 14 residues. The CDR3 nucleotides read TGCGCCAGCAGCTTGTCACAGCTTTCGACTGAAGCTTTCTTT. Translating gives CASSLSQLSTEAFF.

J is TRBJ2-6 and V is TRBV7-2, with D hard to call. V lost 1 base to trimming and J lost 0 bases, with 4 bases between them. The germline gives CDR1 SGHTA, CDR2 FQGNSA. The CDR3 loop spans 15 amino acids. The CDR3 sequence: CASSLGSSGANVLTF. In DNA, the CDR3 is TGTGCCAGCAGCTTAGGGAGCTCTGGGGCCAACGTCCTGACTTTC.

Written as DNA, the CDR3 is TGTGCCAGCAGTGTCCTCGGACAGGGTACTAATCGGGGCGGGGAGCTGTTTTTT. This sequence encodes CASSVLGQGTNRGGELFF. This chain joins TRBV6-1 and TRBJ2-2, with 8 bases fitting TRBD1. The germline gives CDR1 MNHNS, CDR2 SASEGT. This CDR3 has 18 amino acids. Trimming removed 4 bases from V and 7 bases from J; junction bases left unmatched: 17.

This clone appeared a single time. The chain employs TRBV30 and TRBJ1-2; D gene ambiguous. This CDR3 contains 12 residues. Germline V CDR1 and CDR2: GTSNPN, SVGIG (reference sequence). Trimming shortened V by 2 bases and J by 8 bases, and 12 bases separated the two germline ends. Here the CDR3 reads CAWSKGGGGYTF. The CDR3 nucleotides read TGTGCCTGGAGTAAGGGAGGAGGGGGCTACACCTTC.

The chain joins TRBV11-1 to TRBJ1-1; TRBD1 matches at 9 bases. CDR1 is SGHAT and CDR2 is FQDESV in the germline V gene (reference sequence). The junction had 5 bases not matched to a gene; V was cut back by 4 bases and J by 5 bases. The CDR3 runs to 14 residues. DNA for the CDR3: TGTGCCAGCAGCTACAGGGGGCAAGGGACTGAAGCTTTCTTT. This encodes CASSYRGQGTEAFF.

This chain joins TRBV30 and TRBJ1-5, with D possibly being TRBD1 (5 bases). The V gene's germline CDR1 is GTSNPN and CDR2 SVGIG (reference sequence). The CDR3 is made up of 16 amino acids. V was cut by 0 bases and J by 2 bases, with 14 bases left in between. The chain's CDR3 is CAWSVRGASGNQPQHF. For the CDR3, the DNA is TGTGCCTGGAGTGTAAGGGGTGCCTCTGGCAATCAGCCCCAGCATTTT.

The CDR3 DNA reads TGTGCCAGCAGCTTAGCGGGGGCAGGGAGTGGCTACACCTTC. Translation gives CASSLAGAGSGYTF. This chain uses TRBV7-9 with TRBJ1-2, with D perhaps matching TRBD1 (6 bases). Trimming removed 0 bases at V and 7 bases at J, with 12 bases between. This CDR3 region has 14 residues. Germline lookup yields CDR1 SEHNR and CDR2 FQNEAQ (reference sequence).